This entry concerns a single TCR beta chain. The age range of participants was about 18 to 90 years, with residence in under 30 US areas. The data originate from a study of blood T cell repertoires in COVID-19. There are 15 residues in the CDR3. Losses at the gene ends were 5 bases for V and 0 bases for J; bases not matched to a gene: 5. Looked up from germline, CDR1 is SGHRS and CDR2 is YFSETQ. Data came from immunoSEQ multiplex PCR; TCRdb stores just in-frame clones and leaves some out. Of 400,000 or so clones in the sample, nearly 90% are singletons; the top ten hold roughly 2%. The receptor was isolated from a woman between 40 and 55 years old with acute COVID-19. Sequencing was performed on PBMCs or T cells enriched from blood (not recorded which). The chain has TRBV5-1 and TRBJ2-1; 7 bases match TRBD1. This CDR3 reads CASSWDSTSYNEQFF. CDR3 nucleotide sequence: TGCGCCAGCAGTTGGGACAGTACCTCCTACAATGAGCAGTTCTTC.